This is a list of T cell receptor beta chains from one sample in a study of control samples from healthy donors and cancer patients. The method was immunoSEQ multiplex PCR; TCRdb's version includes in-frame clones alone and lacks a portion of them. The sample records approximately 52,000 clones, 88% being singletons. Sequencing was done on a sample of blood. Every receptor here comes from a man aged 50 to 60 in good health. Each CDR3 is given with its conserved first and last residue. A D gene is named only where the DNA matches it firmly. Clone sizes are given selectively: once, few, many, or a class where the clone is expanded.

d_call j_call v_call clone_size cdr3_nt cdr3_aa
TRBD1 TRBJ2-7 TRBV6-6 few TGTGCCAGCAGCCCCGGACAGGGGAGGATGACCTACGAGCAGTACTTC CASSPGQGRMTYEQYF
NA TRBJ2-7 TRBV11-2 once TGTGCCAGCAGCTTATCCGGTGCCCACGCGGAGCAGTACTTC CASSLSGAHAEQYF
NA TRBJ1-1 TRBV7-9 NA TGTGCCAGCAGCGTGGTGGCTGACACTGAAGCTTTCTTT CASSVVADTEAFF
TRBD1 TRBJ2-1 TRBV28 NA TGTGCCAGCAGCATGGGACAGGGGGCAGATGAGCAGTTCTTC CASSMGQGADEQFF
NA TRBJ1-5 TRBV18 once TGTGCCAGCTCACCAGGAGGGGGACGTCAGCCCCAGCATTTT CASSPGGGRQPQHF
NA TRBJ1-2 TRBV7-2 NA TGTGCCAGCAGCCCCGGGCCTAACTATGGCTACACCTTC CASSPGPNYGYTF
NA TRBJ2-1 TRBV2 NA TGTGCCAGCAGTGATCCTAGCAACAATGAGCAGTTCTTC CASSDPSNNEQFF
NA TRBJ2-7 TRBV7-2 NA TGTGCCAGCAGCTTAGAAGGGGGGGGGCTGCCCCACGAGCAGTACTTC CASSLEGGGLPHEQYF
NA TRBJ1-1 TRBV9 NA TGTGCCAGCAGCGTAACCAACGGCAACACTGAAGCTTTCTTT CASSVTNGNTEAFF
TRBD1 TRBJ2-7 TRBV24-1 few TGTGCCACCAGTGGCTTTAGCCGGGACAGGGTCTGTGAGCAGTACTTC CATSGFSRDRVCEQYF
TRBD2 TRBJ2-2 TRBV2 NA TGTGCCAGGGGAAAGCGGGAGGGCACCGGGGAGCTGTTTTTT CARGKREGTGELFF
NA TRBJ1-2 TRBV28 NA TGTGCCAGCAGTTCCGACGGCTCAAAACGGGATGGCTACACCTTC CASSSDGSKRDGYTF
NA TRBJ2-1 TRBV11-2 NA TGTGCCAGCAGCTTAAACATAGCGGCAGGGCCCCCTAACGATGAGCAGTTCTTC CASSLNIAAGPPNDEQFF
TRBD1 TRBJ2-2 TRBV5-8 NA TGTGCCAGCAGCCAGACAGGGGCGAACACCGGGGAGCTGTTTTTT CASSQTGANTGELFF
TRBD2 TRBJ2-3 TRBV29-1 NA TGCAGCGTTGAAGATGTCCGGGAGGGCGGGGGCACAGATACGCAGTATTTT CSVEDVREGGGTDTQYF
NA TRBJ1-6 TRBV18 NA TGTGCCAGCTCACCAACCGGGGGGCTGAATTCACCCCTCCACTTT CASSPTGGLNSPLHF
TRBD1 TRBJ1-2 TRBV28 NA TGTGCCAGCGACAGCCAAGACAGGGGGTTTGGCTACACCTTC CASDSQDRGFGYTF